This T cell receptor beta chain was identified in a study of cytomegalovirus exposure and HLA in healthy donors. The study's findings and limits: Accurate HLA-A and HLA-B prediction from TCR beta sequences was reported for most subjects. Reported results showed that the classifier diagnosed cytomegalovirus status with high specificity and sensitivity. An analysis that came later showed most CMV-associated TCR beta chains appearing HLA-restricted. Confirmation in vitro established that a few CMV-associated chains were specific for CMV antigens.

There are 16 residues in the CDR3. Looked up from germline, CDR1 is SQVTM and CDR2 is ANQGSEA. Trimming cost V 6 bases and J 6 bases, with 27 bases left between them. Both 60 Vbeta primers and 13 Jbeta primers went into the PCR. Profiling relied on immunoSEQ multiplex PCR, and the TCRdb table lists in-frame clones only, not all of them. The profile shows some 51,000 clones, approximately 80% of them singletons. For this clone: Its antigen is still unknown.

The TCR originated in a female donor in good health and CMV-seronegative. The sequenced material came from PBMCs. This chain uses TRBV29-1 with TRBJ2-7; tentative D call: TRBD2 (6 bases). The CDR3 protein is CSVLASLGALGSEQYF. The CDR3 region has the DNA TGCAGCGTCCTCGCCTCTCTCGGGGCTCTCGGGAGCGAGCAGTACTTC.